The present TCR beta chain was sequenced within a study of T cells in Graves' hyperthyroidism and ophthalmopathy. As concerns this clonotype: Its antigen is unidentified.

TCR beta CDR3 regions were amplified from RNA transcripts. HTBI primers were the set used in a first-round RT-PCR of the TCR CDR3. TCRdb ran MiXCR on the multiplex PCR reads and lists one entry per CDR3 protein. The sample gives about 400,000 distinct CDR3 sequences, around 16% of which show up once; 28% is in the top ten. The diagnoses drew upon clinical symptoms, serum thyroxine and TRAb, thyroid ultrasound and orbital computed tomography. Any symptoms of ophthalmopathy came after the first hyperthyroidism diagnosis, from which the blood sample dates. Study-wide findings and caveats: Researchers found most expanded thyroid clonotypes above 0.001 in blood as well.

The CDR3 sequence is 14 residues long. CDR1 is SNHLY and CDR2 is FYNNEI in the germline V gene. Trimming stripped 8 bases from V and 8 bases from J, with 22 bases between. The sequence was obtained from a woman between 18 and 29 years old with Graves' hyperthyroidism that later progressed to Graves' ophthalmopathy. The material sequenced was blood. This chain connects TRBV2 to TRBJ2-7; D remains ambiguous. The CDR3 region is CASFGVKLFVKQYF. The CDR3 region has the DNA TGTGCCAGCTTTGGGGTCAAGTTATTTGTAAAGCAGTACTTC.